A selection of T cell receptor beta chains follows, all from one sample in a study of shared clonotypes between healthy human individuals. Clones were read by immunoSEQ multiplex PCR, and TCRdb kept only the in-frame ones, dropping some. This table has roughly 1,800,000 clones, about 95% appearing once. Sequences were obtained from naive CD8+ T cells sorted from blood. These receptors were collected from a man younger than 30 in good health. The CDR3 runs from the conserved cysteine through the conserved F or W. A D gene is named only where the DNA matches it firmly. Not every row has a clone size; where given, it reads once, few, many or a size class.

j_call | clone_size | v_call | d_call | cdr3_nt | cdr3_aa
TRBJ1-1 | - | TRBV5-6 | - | TGTGCCAGCAGCTTGTCTCGAACTGAAGCTTTCTTT | CASSLSRTEAFF
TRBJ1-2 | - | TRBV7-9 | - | TGTGCCAGCAGCTTTGGCCCGGATGGCTACACCTTC | CASSFGPDGYTF
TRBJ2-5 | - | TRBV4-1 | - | TGCGCCAGCAGCCAAGGTTTCGGTCTCGGGGAGACCCAGTACTTC | CASSQGFGLGETQYF
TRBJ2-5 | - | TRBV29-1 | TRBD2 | TGCAGCGCTAACGAGGTACCAACTAGCGGGGGCTACCAAGAGACCCAGTACTTC | CSANEVPTSGGYQETQYF
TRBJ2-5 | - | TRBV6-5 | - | TGTGCCAGCAGTGAGACAGGAGAGACCCAGTACTTC | CASSETGETQYF
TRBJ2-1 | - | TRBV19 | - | TGTGCCAGTAGTATAGTGGGCGGGAACAATGAGCAGTTCTTC | CASSIVGGNNEQFF
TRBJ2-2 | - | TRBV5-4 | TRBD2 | TGTGCCAGCAGCTTGGATGGGCTAGCGGACACCGGGGAGCTGTTTTTT | CASSLDGLADTGELFF
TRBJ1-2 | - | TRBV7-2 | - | TGTGCCAGCAGCTCCAGGGAAGGGGTAGTCGGCTACACCTTC | CASSSREGVVGYTF
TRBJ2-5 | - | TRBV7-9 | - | TGTGCCAGTGGGGACGAAGAGACCCAGTACTTC | CASGDEETQYF
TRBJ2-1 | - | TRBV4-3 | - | TGCGCCAGCAGCCAAGATGAGGCCGGCAATGAGCAGTTCTTC | CASSQDEAGNEQFF
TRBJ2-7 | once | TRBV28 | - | TGTGCCAGCAGTTTCGGGCAGGGCCAGCAGTACTTC | CASSFGQGQQYF
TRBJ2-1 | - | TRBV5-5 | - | TGTGCCAGCAGCTTGTATGTTAGTCAGAATGAGCAGTTCTTC | CASSLYVSQNEQFF
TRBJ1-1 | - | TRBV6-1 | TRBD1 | TGTGCCAGCAGTGAAAGGTTAAGGGCAGGGGGGAGCACTGAAGCTTTCTTT | CASSERLRAGGSTEAFF
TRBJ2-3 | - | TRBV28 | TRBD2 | TGTGCCAGCAGTTTACTAGCGGGGGCAGATACGCAGTATTTT | CASSLLAGADTQYF
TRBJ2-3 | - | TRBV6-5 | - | TGTGCCAGCAGTTTAGATTCAGATACGCAGTATTTT | CASSLDSDTQYF
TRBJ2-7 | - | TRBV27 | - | TGTGCCAGCAGTTACCTCTCCTACGAGCAGTACTTC | CASSYLSYEQYF
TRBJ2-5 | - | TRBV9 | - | TGTGCCAGCAGCGTAGTAGGGAGGACCCAAGAGACCCAGTACTTC | CASSVVGRTQETQYF
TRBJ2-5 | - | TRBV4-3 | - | TGCGCCAGCAGCCAAGAGACTAGTAACCAAGAGACCCAGTACTTC | CASSQETSNQETQYF
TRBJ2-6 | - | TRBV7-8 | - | TGTGCCCAAGTGAGGTTCTCTGGGGCCAACGTCCTGACTTTC | CAQVRFSGANVLTF
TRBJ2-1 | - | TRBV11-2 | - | TGTGCCAGCAGCTTATTGGACCCCTTGGATGAGCAGTTCTTC | CASSLLDPLDEQFF
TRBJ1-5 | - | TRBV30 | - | TGTGCCTGGAGTATGAGGGGGTTCTTCAATCAGCCCCAGCATTTT | CAWSMRGFFNQPQHF
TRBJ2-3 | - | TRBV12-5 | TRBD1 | TGTGCTAGTGGTTTGGTAGGGGGCAGGGATACGCAGTATTTT | CASGLVGGRDTQYF
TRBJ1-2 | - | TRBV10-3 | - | TGTGCCACCAGCAACAGCGTCCCCGTCTATGGCTACACCTTC | CATSNSVPVYGYTF
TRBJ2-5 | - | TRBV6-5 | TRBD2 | TGTGCCAGCAGCACCGGACTAGCAGACAAAGAGACCCAGTACTTC | CASSTGLADKETQYF
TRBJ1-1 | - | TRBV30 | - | TGTGCCTGGAGGGGGAGGGGAACTGAAGCTTTCTTT | CAWRGRGTEAFF
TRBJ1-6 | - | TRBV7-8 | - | TGTGCCAGCAGCCTAAGGAGCGCAGATTCACCCCTCCACTTT | CASSLRSADSPLHF
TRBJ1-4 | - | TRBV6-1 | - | TGTGCCAGCAGTGAAGCCGTGACGGTGAATGAAAAACTGTTTTTT | CASSEAVTVNEKLFF
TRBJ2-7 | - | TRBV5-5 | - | TGTGCCAGCAGCCCCGATAGCCACACCTCCTACGAGCAGTACTTC | CASSPDSHTSYEQYF
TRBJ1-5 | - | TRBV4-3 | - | TGCGCCAGCAGCCAAGTCTGGGTGGGAAACCAGCCCCAGCATTTT | CASSQVWVGNQPQHF
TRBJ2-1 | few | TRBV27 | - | TGTGCCAGTTCCGAGGGTAATGAGCAGTTCTTC | CASSEGNEQFF
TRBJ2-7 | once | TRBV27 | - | TGTGCCAGCAGTTTCGCAGGAGCATACGAGCAGTACTTC | CASSFAGAYEQYF
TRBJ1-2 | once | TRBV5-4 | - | TGTGCCAGCAACGCACCTTTGGGGGGTGGCTACACCTTC | CASNAPLGGGYTF
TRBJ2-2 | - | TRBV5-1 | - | TGCGCCAGCAGCTTGGACGGGGAGCTGTTTTTT | CASSLDGELFF
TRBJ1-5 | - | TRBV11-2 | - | TGTGCCAGCAGCTTAGATTCAAGGGAAGATCAGCCCCAGCATTTT | CASSLDSREDQPQHF
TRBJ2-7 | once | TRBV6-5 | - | TGTGCCAGCAGTCGGGACAACTCCTACGAGCAGTACTTC | CASSRDNSYEQYF
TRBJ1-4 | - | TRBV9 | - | TGTGCCAGCAGCGTAGAGGGGGATGCAACTAATGAAAAACTGTTTTTT | CASSVEGDATNEKLFF
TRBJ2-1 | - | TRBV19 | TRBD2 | TGTGCCAGTAGTATCTCCGGGACTAGCGGGGCTGAGCAGTTCTTC | CASSISGTSGAEQFF
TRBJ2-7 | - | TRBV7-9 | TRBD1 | TGTGCCAGCAGCCTGACAGGGGAACCCTACGAGCAGTACTTC | CASSLTGEPYEQYF
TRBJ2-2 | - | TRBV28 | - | TGTGCCAGCAGTTTATCTACGGCCGGGGAGCTGTTTTTT | CASSLSTAGELFF
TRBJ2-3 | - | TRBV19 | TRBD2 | TGTGCCAGTAGTCTCGGGACTAGCGGCACAGATACGCAGTATTTT | CASSLGTSGTDTQYF